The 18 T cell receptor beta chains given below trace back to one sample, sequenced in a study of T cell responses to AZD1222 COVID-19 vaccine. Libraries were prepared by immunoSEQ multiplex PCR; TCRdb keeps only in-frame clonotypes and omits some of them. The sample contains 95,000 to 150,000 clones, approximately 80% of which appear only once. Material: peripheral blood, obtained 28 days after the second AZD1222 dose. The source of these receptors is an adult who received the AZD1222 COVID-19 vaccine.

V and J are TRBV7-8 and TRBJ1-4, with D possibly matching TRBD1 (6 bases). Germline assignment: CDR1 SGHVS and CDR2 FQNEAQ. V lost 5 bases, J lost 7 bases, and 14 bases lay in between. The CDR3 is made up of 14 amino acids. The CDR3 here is CASSRGGLGEKLFF. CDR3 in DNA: TGTGCCAGCAGCCGGGGGGGCTTGGGTGAAAAACTGTTTTTT.

The CDR3 bases are TGTGCCAGCAGCTTCCAACTTCCGGGACTGGAGACCCAGTACTTC. It encodes CASSFQLPGLETQYF. V and J are TRBV7-9 and TRBJ2-5; weak D call: TRBD2 (6 bases). CDR3 size: 15 residues. V was clipped by 3 bases and J by 5 bases, with 16 bases between them. CDR1 is SEHNR, CDR2 FQNEAQ, per germline (reference sequence).

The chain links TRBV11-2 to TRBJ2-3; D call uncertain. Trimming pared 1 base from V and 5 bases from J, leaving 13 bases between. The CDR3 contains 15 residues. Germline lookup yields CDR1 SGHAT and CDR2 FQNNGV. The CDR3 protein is CASSLGPSLGDTQYF. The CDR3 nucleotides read TGTGCCAGCAGCTTAGGGCCCTCCCTGGGAGATACGCAGTATTTT.

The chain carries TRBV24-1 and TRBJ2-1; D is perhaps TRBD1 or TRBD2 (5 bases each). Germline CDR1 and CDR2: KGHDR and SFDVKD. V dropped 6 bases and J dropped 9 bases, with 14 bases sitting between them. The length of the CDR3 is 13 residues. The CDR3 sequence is CATSWAEGSEQFF. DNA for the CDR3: TGTGCCACCAGTTGGGCCGAGGGGAGTGAGCAGTTCTTC.

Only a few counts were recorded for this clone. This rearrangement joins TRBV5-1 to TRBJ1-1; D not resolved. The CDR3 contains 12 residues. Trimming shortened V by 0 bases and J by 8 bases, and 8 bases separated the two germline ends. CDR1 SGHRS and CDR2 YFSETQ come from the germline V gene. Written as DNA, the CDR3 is TGCGCCAGCAGCTTGGGTCGGGGAGAAGCTTTCTTT. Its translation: CASSLGRGEAFF.

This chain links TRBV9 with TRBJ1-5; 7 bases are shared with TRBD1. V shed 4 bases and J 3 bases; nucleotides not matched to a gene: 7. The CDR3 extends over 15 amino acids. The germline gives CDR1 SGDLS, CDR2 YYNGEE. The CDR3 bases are TGTGCCAGCAGCCCAGGGGGGGAATCCAATCAGCCCCAGCATTTT. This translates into CASSPGGESNQPQHF. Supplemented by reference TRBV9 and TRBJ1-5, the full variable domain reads DSGVTQTPKHLITATGQRVTLRCSPRSGDLSVYWYQQSLDQGLQFLIQYYNGEERAKGNILERFSAQQFPDLHSELNLSSLELGDSALYFCASSPGGESNQPQHFGDGTRLSIL.

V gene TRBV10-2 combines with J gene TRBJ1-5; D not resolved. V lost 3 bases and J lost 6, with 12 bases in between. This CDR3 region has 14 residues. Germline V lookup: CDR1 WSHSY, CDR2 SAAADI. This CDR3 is CASSEAGGSQPQHF. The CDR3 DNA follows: TGCGCCAGCAGTGAAGCGGGCGGGAGTCAGCCCCAGCATTTT.

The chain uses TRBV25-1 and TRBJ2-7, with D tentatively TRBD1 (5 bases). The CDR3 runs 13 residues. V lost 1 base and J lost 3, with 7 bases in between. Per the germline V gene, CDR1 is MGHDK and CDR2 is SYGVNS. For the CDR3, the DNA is TGTGCCAGCAGTGAATGGCAGGGCTACGAGCAGTACTTC. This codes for CASSEWQGYEQYF.

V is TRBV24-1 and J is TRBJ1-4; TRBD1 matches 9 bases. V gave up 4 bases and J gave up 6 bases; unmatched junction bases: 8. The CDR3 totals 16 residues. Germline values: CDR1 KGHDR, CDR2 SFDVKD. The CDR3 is CATSDPGTGRDEKLFF. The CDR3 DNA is TGTGCCACCAGTGACCCTGGGACAGGGAGGGATGAAAAACTGTTTTTT.

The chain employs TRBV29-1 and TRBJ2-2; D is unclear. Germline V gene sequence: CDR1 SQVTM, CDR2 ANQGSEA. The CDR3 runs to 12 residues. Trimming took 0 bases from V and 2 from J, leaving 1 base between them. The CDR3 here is CSVEDNTGELFF. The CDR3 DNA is TGCAGCGTTGAAGATAACACCGGGGAGCTGTTTTTT.

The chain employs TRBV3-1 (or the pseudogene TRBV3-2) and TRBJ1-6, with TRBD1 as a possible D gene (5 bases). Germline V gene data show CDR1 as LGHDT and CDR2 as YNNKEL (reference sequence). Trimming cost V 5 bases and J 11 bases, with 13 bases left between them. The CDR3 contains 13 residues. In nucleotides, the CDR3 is TGTGCCAGCAGCGCCAGGACACCCCCACCCCTCCACTTT. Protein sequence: CASSARTPPPLHF.

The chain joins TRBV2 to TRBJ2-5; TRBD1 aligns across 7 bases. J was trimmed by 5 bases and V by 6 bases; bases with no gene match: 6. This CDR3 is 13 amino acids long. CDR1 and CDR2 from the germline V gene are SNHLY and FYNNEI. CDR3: CASSFNRGETQYF. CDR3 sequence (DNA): TGTGCCAGCAGCTTTAACAGGGGCGAGACCCAGTACTTC.

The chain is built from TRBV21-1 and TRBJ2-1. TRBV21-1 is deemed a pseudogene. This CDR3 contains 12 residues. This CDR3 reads CASSKDYNEQFF. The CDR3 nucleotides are TGTGCCAGCAGCAAAGACTACAATGAGCAGTTCTTC.

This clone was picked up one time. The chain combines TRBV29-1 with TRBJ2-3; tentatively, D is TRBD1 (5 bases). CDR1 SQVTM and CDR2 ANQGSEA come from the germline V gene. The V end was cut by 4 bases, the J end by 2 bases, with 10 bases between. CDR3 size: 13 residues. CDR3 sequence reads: CSVAGFFTDTQYF. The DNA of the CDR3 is TGCAGCGTTGCAGGGTTTTTCACAGATACGCAGTATTTT.

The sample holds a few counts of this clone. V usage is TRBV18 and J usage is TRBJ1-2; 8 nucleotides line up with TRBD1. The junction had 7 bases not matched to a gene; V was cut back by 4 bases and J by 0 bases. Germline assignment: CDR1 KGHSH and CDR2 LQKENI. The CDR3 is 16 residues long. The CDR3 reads CASSLERQGTNYGYTF. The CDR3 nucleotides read TGTGCCAGCTCACTTGAAAGACAGGGGACTAACTATGGCTACACCTTC.

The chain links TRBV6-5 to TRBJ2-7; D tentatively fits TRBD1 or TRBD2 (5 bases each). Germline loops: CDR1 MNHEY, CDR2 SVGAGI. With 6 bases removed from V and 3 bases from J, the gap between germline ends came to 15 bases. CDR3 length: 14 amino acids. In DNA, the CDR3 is TGTGCCAGCAGCGGGGCCCTTCTCGACTACGAGCAGTACTTC. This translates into CASSGALLDYEQYF.

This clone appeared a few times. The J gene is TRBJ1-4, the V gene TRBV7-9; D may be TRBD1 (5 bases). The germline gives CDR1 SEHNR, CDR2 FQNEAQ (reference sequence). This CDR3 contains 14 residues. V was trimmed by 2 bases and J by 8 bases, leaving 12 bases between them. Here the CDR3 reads CASSLQGTSEKLFF. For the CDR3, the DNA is TGTGCCAGCAGCTTACAGGGCACGTCCGAAAAACTGTTTTTT.

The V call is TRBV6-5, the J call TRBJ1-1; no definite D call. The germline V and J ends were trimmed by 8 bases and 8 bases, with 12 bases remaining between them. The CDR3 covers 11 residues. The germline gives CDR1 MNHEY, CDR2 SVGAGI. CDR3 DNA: TGTGCCAGCGTATCCCGGGCCGAAGCTTTCTTT. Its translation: CASVSRAEAFF.